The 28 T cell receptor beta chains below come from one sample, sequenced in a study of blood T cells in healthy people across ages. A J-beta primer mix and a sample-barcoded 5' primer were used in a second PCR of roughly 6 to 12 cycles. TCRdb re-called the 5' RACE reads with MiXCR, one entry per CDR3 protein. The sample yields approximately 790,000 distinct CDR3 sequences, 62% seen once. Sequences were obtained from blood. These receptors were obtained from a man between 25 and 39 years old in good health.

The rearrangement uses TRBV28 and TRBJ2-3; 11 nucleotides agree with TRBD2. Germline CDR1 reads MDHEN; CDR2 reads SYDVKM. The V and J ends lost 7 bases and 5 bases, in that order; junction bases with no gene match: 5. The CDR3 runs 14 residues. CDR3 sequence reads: CASTLAGGVDTQYF. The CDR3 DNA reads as TGTGCCAGCACCTTAGCGGGGGGGGTAGATACGCAGTATTTT. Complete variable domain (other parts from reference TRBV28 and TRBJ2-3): DVKVTQSSRYLVKRTGEKVFLECVQDMDHENMFWYRQDPGLGLRLIYFSYDVKMKEKGDIPEGYSVSREKKERFSLILESASTNQTSMYLCASTLAGGVDTQYFGPGTRLTVL.

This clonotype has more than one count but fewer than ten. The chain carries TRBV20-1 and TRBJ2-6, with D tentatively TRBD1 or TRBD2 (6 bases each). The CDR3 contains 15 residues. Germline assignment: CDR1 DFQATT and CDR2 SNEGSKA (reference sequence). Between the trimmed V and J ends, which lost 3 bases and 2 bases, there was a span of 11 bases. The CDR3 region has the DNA TGCAGTGCTAGCGGGGGCCCTCCTGGGGCCAACGTCCTGACTTTC. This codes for CSASGGPPGANVLTF.

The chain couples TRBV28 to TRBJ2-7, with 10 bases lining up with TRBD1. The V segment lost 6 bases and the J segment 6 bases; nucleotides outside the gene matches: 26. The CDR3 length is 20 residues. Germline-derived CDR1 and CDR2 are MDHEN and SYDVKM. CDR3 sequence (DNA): TGTGCCAGCAGCCCGGTCGAATTGGACAGGGGGTTGCGGGGGACGGGCGAGCAGTACTTC. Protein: CASSPVELDRGLRGTGEQYF.

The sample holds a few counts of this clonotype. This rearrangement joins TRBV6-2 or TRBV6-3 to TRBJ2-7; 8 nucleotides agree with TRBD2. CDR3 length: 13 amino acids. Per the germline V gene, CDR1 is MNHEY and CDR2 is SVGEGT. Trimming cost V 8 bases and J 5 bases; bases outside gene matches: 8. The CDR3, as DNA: TGTGCCAGCCTGATGCTAGCGGGCCACGAGCAGTACTTC. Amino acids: CASLMLAGHEQYF.

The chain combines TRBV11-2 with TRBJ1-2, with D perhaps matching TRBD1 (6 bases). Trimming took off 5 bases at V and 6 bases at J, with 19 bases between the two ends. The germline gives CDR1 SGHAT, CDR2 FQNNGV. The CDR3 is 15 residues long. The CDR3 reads CASSPSGGPDDGYTF. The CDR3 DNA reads TGTGCCAGCAGCCCCTCGGGGGGGCCCGACGATGGCTACACCTTC.

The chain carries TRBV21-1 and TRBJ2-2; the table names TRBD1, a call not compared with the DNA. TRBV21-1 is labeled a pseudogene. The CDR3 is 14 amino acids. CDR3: CASSIGDTPGELFF. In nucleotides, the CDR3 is TGTGCCAGCAGCATAGGGGACACACCCGGGGAGCTGTTTTTT.

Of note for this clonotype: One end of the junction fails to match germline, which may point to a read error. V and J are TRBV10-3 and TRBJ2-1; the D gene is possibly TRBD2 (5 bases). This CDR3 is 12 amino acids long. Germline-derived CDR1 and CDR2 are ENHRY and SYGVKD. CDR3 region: CTISGSGNEQFF. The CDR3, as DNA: TGTACCATCAGTGGGAGTGGGAATGAGCAGTTCTTC.

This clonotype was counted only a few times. CDR3 loop: CASSQISADTQYF. The CDR3 region has the DNA TGCGCCAGCAGCCAAATCAGCGCAGATACGCAGTATTTT. V usage is TRBV4-3 and J usage is TRBJ2-3; no clear D gene. The CDR3 runs to 13 residues. CDR1 and CDR2 (germline): LGHNA, YSLEER. V lost 2 bases and J 4 bases, leaving 7 bases between the germline ends.

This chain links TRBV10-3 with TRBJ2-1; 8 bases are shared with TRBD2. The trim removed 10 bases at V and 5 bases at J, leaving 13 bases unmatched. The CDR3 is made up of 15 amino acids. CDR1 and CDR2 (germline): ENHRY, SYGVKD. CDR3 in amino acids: CARVRLAMNHNEQFF. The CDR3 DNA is TGTGCCAGAGTGCGACTAGCGATGAATCACAATGAGCAGTTCTTC.

In DNA, the CDR3 is TGTGCCAGCAATTCGGGGTTCGCCCCGCAAGAGACCCAGTACTTC. Its translation is CASNSGFAPQETQYF. The rearrangement joins TRBV3-1 to TRBJ2-5; perhaps TRBD2 as D (5 bases). The CDR3 runs to 15 residues. Trimming cost V 7 bases and J 2 bases, with 17 bases left between them. Looked up from germline, CDR1 is LGHDT and CDR2 is YNNKEL (reference sequence).

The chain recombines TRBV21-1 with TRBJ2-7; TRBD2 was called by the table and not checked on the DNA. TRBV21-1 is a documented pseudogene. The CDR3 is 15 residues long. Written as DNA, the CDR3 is TGTGCCAGCAGCAAATCGGCGGGGTCGGAGGGCGAGCAGTACTTC. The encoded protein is CASSKSAGSEGEQYF.

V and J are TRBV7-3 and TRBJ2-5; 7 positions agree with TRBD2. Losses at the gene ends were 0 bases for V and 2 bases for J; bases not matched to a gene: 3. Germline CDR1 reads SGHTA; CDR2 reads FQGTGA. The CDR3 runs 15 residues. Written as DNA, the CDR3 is TGTGCCAGCAGCTTAACGGGACTACAGCAAGAGACCCAGTACTTC. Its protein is CASSLTGLQQETQYF. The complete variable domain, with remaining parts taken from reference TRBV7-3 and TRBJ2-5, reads GAGVSQTPSNKVTEKGKYVELRCDPISGHTALYWYRQSLGQGPEFLIYFQGTGAADDSGLPNDRFFAVRPEGSVSTLKIQRTERGDSAVYLCASSLTGLQQETQYFGPGTRLLVL.

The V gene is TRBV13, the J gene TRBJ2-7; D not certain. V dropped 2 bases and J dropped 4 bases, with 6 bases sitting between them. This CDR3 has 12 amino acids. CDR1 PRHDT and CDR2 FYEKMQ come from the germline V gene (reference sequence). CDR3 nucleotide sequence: TGTGCCAGCAGCTTAATGCATTACGAGCAGTACTTC. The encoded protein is CASSLMHYEQYF.

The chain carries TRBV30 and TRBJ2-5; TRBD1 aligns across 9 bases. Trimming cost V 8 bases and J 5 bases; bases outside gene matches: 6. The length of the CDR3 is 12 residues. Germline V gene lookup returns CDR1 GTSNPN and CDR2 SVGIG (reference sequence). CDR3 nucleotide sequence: TGTGCCGGGGGGGACAGGGACGAGACCCAGTACTTC. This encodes CAGGDRDETQYF.

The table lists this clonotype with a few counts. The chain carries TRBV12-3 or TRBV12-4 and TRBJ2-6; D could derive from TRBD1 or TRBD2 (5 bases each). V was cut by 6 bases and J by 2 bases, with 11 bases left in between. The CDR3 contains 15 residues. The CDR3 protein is CASSAKGPGANVLTF. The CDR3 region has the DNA TGTGCCAGCAGCGCAAAGGGACCTGGGGCCAACGTCCTGACTTTC.

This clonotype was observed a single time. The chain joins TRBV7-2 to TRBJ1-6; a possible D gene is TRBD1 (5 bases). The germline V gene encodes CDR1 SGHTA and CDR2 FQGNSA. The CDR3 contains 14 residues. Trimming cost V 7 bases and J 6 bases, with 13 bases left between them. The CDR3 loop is CASTPGGPNSPLHF. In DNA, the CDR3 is TGTGCCAGCACCCCGGGGGGTCCTAATTCACCCCTCCACTTT.

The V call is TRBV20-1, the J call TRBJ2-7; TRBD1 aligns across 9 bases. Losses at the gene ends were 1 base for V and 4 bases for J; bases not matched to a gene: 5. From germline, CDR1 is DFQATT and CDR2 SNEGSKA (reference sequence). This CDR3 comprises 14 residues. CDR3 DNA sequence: TGCAGTGCTAGAGCTGGGACAGGGATTTACGAGCAGTACTTC. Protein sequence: CSARAGTGIYEQYF.

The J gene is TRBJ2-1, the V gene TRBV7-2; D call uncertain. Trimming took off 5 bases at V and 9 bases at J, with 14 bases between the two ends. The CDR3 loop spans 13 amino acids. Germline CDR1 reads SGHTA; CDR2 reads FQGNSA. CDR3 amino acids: CASSRQFRTEQFF. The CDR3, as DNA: TGTGCCAGCAGCCGCCAATTCAGGACTGAGCAGTTCTTC.

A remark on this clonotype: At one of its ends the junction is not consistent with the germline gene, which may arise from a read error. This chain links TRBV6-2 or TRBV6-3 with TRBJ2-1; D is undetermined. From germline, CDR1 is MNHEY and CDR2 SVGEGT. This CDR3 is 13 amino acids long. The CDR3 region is CASSDSRESEQFF. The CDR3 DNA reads TGTGCCAGCAGTGACTCACGCGAGAGTGAGCAGTTCTTC.

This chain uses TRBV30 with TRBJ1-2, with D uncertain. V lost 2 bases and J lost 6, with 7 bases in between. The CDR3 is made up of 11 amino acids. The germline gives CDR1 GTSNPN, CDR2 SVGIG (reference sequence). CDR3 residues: CAWSLSDGYTF. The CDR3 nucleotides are TGTGCCTGGAGTCTCTCAGATGGCTACACCTTC.

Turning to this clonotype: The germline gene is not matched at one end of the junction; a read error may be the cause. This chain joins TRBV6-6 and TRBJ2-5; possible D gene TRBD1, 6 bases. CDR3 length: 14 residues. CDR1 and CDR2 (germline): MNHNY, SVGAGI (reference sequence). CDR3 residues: CASTRQGPSEAQYF. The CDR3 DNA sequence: TGTGCCAGCACCCGCCAGGGGCCCTCAGAGGCCCAGTACTTC.

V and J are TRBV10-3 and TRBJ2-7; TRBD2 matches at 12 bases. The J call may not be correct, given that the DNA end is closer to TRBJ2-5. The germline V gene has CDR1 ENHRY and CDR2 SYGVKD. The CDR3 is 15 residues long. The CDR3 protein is CAIRELAGGQETQYF. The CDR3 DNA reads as TGTGCCATCAGGGAACTAGCGGGGGGCCAAGAGACCCAGTACTTC.

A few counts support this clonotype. In DNA, the CDR3 is TGTGCCAGCAGTTTAGGAGTGATGAACACTGAAGCTTTCTTT. Encoded protein: CASSLGVMNTEAFF. The chain links TRBV27 to TRBJ1-1; D is undetermined. With 2 bases removed from V and 0 bases from J, the gap between germline ends came to 7 bases. CDR1 MNHEY and CDR2 SMNVEV come from the germline V gene (reference sequence). The CDR3 is made up of 14 amino acids.

CDR3 nucleotides: TGTGCCAGCAGTTATAGGGCAGGGCGGGAACCCCTCCACTTT. Translated, it gives CASSYRAGREPLHF. The chain links TRBV6-6 to TRBJ1-6; tentative D call: TRBD1 (5 bases). The CDR3 has 14 residues. Germline V gene lookup returns CDR1 MNHNY and CDR2 SVGAGI (reference sequence). Trimming left V 3 bases short and J 12 bases short, with 15 bases between.

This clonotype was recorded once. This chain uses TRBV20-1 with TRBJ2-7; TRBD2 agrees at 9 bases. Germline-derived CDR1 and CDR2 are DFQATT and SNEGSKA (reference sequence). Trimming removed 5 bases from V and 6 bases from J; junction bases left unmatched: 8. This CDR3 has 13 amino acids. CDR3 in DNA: TGCAGTGCTTTTGCGGGGGGGCTCGCCGAGCAGTACTTC. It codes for CSAFAGGLAEQYF.

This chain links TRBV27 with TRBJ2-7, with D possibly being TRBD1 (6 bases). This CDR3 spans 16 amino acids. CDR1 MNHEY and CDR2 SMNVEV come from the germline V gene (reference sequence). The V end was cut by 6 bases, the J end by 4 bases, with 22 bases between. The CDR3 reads CASSANTGPLIYEQYF. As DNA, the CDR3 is TGTGCCAGCAGCGCGAACACAGGGCCGCTGATTTACGAGCAGTACTTC.

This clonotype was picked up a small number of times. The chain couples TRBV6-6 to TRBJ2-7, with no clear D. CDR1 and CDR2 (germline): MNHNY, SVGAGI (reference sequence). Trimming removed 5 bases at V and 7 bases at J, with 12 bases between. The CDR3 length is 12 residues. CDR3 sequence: CASSHYTPEQYF. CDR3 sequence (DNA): TGTGCCAGCAGTCACTACACGCCGGAGCAGTACTTC.

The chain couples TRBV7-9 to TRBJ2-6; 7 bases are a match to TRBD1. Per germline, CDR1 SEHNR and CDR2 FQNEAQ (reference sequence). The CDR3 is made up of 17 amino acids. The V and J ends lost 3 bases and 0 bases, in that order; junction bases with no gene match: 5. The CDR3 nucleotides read TGTGCCAGCAGCTTCCGGGACAGCCACTCTGGGGCCAACGTCCTGACTTTC. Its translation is CASSFRDSHSGANVLTF. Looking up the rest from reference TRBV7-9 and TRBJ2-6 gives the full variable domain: DTGVSQNPRHKITKRGQNVTFRCDPISEHNRLYWYRQTLGQGPEFLTYFQNEAQLEKSRLLSDRFSAERPKGSFSTLEIQRTEQGDSAMYLCASSFRDSHSGANVLTFGAGSRLTVL.